This TCR beta chain came from a study of a mutant IDH1 vaccine in newly diagnosed glioma. The J segment lost 9 bases and the V segment lost 3 bases, leaving 8 bases of the junction unmatched. The CDR3 length is 15 residues. CDR1 MRHNA and CDR2 SNTAGT come from the germline V gene. With respect to this clone: What it binds is unknown.

As for time point: week 11, during vaccination. Doses consisted of 300 ug of mutant IDH1 20-mer peptide each, paired with topical imiquimod. The data were produced by immunoSEQ multiplex PCR, yet TCRdb's version contains in-frame clones alone and is incomplete. This repertoire shows 35,000 to 50,000 clones, 84% found once; its top ten account for approximately 2%. The sequences come from PBMCs, collected from a glioma patient whose treatment included an IDH1 peptide vaccine. This TCR came from a middle-aged man with glioma. This rearrangement joins TRBV6-4 to TRBJ2-1; 10 bases map to TRBD2. CDR3: CASSDEREGPREQFF. CDR3 bases: TGTGCCAGCAGTGATGAGCGGGAGGGCCCTCGTGAGCAGTTCTTC.